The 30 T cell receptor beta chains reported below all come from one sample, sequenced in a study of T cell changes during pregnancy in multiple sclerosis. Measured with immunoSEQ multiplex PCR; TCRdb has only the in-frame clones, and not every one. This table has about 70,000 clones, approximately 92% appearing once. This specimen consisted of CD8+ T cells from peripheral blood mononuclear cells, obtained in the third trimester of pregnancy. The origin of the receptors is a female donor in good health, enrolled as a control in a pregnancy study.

The CDR3: CASSPSPGTGGRSTGELFF. The CDR3 DNA reads as TGTGCCAGCAGCCCTAGCCCCGGGACAGGGGGAAGGTCCACCGGGGAGCTGTTTTTT. The gene calls are TRBV5-6 and TRBJ2-2; 11 positions agree with TRBD1. Germline V lookup: CDR1 SGHDT, CDR2 YYEEEE. The CDR3 runs to 19 residues. V lost 4 bases to trimming and J lost 4 bases; unmatched junction nucleotides: 15. Supplemented by reference TRBV5-6 and TRBJ2-2, the full variable domain reads DAGVTQSPTHLIKTRGQQVTLRCSPKSGHDTVSWYQQALGQGPQFIFQYYEEEERQRGNFPDRFSGHQFPNYSSELNVNALLLGDSALYLCASSPSPGTGGRSTGELFFGEGSRLTVL.

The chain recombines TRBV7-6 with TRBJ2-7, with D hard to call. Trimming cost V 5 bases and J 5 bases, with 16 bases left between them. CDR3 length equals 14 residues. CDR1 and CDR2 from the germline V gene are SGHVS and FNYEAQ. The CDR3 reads CASSPPAGTHEQYF. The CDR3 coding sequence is TGTGCCAGCAGCCCCCCCGCAGGTACCCACGAGCAGTACTTC.

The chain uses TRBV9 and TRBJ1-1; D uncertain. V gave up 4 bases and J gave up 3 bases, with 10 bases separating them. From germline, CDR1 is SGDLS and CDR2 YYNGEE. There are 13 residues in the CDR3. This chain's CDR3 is CASSPRSYTEAFF. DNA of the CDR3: TGTGCCAGCAGCCCCCGGTCGTACACTGAAGCTTTCTTT.

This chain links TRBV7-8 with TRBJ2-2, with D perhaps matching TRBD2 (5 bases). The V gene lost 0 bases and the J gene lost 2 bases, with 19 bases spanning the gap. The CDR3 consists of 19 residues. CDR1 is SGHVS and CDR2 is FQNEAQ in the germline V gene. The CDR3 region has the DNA TGTGCCAGCAGCTTAGCTTTCCGAGAGGGTCTTTTTAACACCGGGGAGCTGTTTTTT. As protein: CASSLAFREGLFNTGELFF.

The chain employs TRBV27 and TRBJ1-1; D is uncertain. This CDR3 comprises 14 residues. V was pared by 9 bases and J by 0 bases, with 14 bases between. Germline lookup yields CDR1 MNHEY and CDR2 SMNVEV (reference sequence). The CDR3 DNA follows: TGTGCCAGAAATGCCGGGAACTTGAACACTGAAGCTTTCTTT. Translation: CARNAGNLNTEAFF.

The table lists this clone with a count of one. The DNA of the CDR3 is TGTGCCAGCAGCCTGCGTCCGCTGAACACCGGGGAGCTGTTTTTT. It yields the protein CASSLRPLNTGELFF. The J gene is TRBJ2-2, the V gene TRBV7-9; D gene unclear. CDR3 length equals 15 residues. Germline-derived CDR1 and CDR2 are SEHNR and FQNEAQ (reference sequence). V shed 5 bases and J shed 1 base, with 11 bases lying between them.

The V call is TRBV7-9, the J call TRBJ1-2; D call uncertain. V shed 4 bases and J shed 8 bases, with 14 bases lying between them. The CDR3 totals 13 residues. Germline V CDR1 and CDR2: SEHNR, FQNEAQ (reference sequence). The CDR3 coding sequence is TGTGCCAGCAGCTCCCCCGGGGAACACGGCTACACCTTC. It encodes CASSSPGEHGYTF.

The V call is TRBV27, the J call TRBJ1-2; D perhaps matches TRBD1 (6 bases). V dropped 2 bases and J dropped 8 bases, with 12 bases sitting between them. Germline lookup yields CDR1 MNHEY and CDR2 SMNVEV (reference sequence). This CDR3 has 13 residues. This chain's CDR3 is CASSLIGGRGYTF. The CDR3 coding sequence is TGTGCCAGCAGTTTAATTGGGGGCCGGGGCTACACCTTC.

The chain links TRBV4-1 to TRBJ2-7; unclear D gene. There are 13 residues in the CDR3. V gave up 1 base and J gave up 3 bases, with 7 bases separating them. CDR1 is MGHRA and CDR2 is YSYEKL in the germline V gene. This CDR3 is CASSQGSNYEQYF. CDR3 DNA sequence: TGCGCCAGCAGCCAAGGGAGCAACTACGAGCAGTACTTC.

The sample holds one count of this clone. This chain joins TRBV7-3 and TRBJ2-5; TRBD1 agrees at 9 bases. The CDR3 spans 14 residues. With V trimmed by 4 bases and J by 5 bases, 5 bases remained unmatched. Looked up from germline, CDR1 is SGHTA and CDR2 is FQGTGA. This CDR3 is CASSSTGGMETQYF. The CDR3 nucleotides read TGTGCCAGCAGCTCGACAGGGGGAATGGAGACCCAGTACTTC.

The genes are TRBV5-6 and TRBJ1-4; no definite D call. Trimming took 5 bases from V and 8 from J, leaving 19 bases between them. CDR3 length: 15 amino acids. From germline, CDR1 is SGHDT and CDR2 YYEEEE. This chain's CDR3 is CASSPNGEGIEKLFF. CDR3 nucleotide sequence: TGTGCCAGCAGTCCAAATGGCGAGGGTATCGAAAAACTGTTTTTT.

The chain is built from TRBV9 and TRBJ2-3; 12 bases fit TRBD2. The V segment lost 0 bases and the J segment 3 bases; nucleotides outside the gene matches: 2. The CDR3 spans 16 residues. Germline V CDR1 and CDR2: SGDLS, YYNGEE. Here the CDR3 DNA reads TGTGCCAGCAGCGTAGAAGGACTAGCGGGGACAGATACGCAGTATTTT. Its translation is CASSVEGLAGTDTQYF.

The chain's CDR3 is CASSFPGQPYEQYF. The DNA for the CDR3 is TGTGCCAGCAGCTTCCCGGGACAGCCCTACGAGCAGTACTTC. J is TRBJ2-7 and V is TRBV7-9; 7 bases align to TRBD1. This CDR3 spans 14 amino acids. Germline V gene sequence: CDR1 SEHNR, CDR2 FQNEAQ (reference sequence). J was trimmed by 2 bases and V by 3 bases; bases with no gene match: 4.

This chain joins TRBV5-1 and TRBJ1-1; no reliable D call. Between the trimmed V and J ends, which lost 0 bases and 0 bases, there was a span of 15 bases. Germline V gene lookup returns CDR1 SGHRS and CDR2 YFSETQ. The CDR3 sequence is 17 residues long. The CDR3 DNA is TGCGCCAGCAGCTTGGTTGGCCAAATCTCCATGAACACTGAAGCTTTCTTT. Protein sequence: CASSLVGQISMNTEAFF.

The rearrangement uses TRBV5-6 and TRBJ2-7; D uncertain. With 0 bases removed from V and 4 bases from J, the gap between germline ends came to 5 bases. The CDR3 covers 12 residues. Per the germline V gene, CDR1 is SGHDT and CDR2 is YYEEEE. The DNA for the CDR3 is TGTGCCAGCAGCTTGGCGGTTTACGAGCAGTACTTC. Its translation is CASSLAVYEQYF.

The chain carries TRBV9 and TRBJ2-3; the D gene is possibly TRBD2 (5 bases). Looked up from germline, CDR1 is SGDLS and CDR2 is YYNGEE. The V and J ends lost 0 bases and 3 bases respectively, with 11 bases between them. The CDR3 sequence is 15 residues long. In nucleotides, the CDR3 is TGTGCCAGCAGCGTAGGTCGTAGCGAAACAGATACGCAGTATTTT. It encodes CASSVGRSETDTQYF. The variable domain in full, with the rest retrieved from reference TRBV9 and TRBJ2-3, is DSGVTQTPKHLITATGQRVTLRCSPRSGDLSVYWYQQSLDQGLQFLIQYYNGEERAKGNILERFSAQQFPDLHSELNLSSLELGDSALYFCASSVGRSETDTQYFGPGTRLTVL.

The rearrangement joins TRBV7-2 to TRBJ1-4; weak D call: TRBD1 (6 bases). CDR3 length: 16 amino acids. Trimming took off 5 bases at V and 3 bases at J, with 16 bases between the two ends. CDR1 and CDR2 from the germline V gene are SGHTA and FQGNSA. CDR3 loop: CASSLDPPGANEKLFF. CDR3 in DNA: TGTGCCAGCAGCCTAGATCCCCCAGGGGCTAATGAAAAACTGTTTTTT.

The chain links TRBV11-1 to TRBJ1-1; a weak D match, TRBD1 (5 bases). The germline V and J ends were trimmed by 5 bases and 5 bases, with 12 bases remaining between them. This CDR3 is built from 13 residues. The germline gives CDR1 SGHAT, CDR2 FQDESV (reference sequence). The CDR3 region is CASSRDGGTEAFF. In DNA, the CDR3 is TGTGCCAGCAGCCGGGACGGGGGTACTGAAGCTTTCTTT.

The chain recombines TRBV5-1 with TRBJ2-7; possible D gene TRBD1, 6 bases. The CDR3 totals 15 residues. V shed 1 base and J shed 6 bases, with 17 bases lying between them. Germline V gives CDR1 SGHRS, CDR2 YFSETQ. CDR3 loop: CASSLYGTPPGEQYF. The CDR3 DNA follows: TGCGCCAGCAGCTTGTATGGGACACCCCCTGGCGAGCAGTACTTC.

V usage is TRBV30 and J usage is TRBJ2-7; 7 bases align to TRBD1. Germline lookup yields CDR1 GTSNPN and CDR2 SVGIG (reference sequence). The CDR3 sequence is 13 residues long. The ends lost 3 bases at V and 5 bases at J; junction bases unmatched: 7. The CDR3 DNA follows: TGTGCCTGGAGCGTTACAGGGGTCGACGAGCAGTACTTC. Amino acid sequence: CAWSVTGVDEQYF.

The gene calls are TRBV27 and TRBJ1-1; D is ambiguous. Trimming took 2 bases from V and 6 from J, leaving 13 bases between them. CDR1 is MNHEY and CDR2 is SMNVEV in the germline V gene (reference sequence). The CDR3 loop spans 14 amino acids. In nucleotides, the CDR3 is TGTGCCAGCAGTTTAGGAATTTCGGGGTCTGAAGCTTTCTTT. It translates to CASSLGISGSEAFF.

The CDR3 region is CASSGLGGTEAFF. CDR3 bases: TGTGCCAGCAGCGGCCTGGGAGGGACTGAAGCTTTCTTT. The chain links TRBV9 to TRBJ1-1, with no clear D. CDR3 size: 13 residues. Germline-derived CDR1 and CDR2 are SGDLS and YYNGEE. V was shortened by 3 bases and J by 5 bases, with 11 bases between the two germline ends.

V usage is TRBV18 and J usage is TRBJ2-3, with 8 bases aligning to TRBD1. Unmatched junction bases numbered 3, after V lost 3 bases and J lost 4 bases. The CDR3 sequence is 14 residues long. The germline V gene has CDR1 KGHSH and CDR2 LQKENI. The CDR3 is CASSPDRGADTQYF. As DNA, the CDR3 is TGTGCCAGCTCACCTGACAGGGGAGCAGATACGCAGTATTTT.

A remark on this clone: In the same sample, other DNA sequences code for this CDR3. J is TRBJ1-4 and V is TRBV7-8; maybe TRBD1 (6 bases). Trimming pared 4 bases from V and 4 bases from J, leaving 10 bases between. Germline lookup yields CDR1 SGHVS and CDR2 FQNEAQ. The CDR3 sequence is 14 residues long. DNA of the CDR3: TGTGCCAGCAGCTCGGACAGCCTTAATGAAAAACTGTTTTTT. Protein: CASSSDSLNEKLFF.

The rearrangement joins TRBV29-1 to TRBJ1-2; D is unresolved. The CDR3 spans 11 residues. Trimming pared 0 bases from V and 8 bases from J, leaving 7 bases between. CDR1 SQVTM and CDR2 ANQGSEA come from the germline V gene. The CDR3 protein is CSVEDPPGYTF. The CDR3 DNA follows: TGCAGCGTTGAAGATCCCCCAGGCTACACCTTC.

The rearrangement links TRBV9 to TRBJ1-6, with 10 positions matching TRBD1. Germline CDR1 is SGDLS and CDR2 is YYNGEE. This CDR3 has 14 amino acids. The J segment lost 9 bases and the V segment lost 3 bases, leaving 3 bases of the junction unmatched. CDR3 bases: TGTGCCAGCAGCGCCGGGGACAGGGGTTCACCCCTCCACTTT. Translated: CASSAGDRGSPLHF.

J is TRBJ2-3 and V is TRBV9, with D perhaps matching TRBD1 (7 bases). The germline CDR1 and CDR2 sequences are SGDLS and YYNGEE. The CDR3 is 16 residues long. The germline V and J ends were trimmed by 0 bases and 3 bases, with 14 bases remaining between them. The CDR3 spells CASSVVAGGRTDTQYF. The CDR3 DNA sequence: TGTGCCAGCAGCGTAGTTGCAGGGGGGAGGACAGATACGCAGTATTTT.

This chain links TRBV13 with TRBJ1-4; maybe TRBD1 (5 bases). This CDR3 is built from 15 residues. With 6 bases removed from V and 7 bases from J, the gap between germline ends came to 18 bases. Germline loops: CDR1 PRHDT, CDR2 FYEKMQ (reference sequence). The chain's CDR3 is CASSFRAGLSEKLFF. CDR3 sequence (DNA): TGTGCCAGCAGTTTTAGAGCGGGGCTTAGTGAAAAACTGTTTTTT. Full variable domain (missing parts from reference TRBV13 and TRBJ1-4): AAGVIQSPRHLIKEKRETATLKCYPIPRHDTVYWYQQGPGQDPQFLISFYEKMQSDKGSIPDRFSAQQFSDYHSELNMSSLELGDSALYFCASSFRAGLSEKLFFGSGTQLSVL.

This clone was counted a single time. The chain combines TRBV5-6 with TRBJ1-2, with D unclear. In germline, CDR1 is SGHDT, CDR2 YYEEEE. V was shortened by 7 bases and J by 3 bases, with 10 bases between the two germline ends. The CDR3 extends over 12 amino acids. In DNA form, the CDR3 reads TGTGCCAGCCGGGGAAACGACTATGGCTACACCTTC. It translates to CASRGNDYGYTF.

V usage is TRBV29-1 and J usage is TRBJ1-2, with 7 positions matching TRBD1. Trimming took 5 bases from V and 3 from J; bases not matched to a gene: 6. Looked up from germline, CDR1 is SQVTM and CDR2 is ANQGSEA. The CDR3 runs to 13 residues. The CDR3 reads CSVQQGNYYGYTF. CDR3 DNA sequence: TGCAGCGTTCAACAGGGGAACTACTATGGCTACACCTTC.